This is a list of T cell receptor beta chains from one sample in a study of response to subunit inactivated influenza vaccine. TCRdb itself ran the RT-PCR reads through MiXCR, one entry per CDR3 protein. Here the sample spans approximately 480,000 distinct CDR3 sequences, approximately 11% being singletons. The starting material was PBMCs from blood, obtained 45 days after vaccination. Receptors were obtained from a man over 45 who received an inactivated influenza vaccine. The CDR3 runs from the conserved cysteine through the conserved F or W. The D gene is left open where the match is weak. Clone size is shown for a subset of rows, as once, few, many or a class of expanded clone.

DNA	CDR3	size	V	J	D
TGTGCCAGCAGTCGGAAGTTTGACTATAATTCACCCCTCCACTTT	CASSRKFDYNSPLHF	few	TRBV12-3/TRBV12-4	TRBJ1-6	-
TGCAGCGTTTCCGGGACAGGATTCTACGAGCAGTACTTC	CSVSGTGFYEQYF	few	TRBV29-1	TRBJ2-7	TRBD1
TGTGCCAGCAGAAGACGGCTAGCCAAAAACATTCAGTACTTC	CASRRRLAKNIQYF	-	TRBV12-3/TRBV12-4	TRBJ2-4	-
TGTGCCACCAGCGGCGGAGCAGTTTACAATGAGCAGTTCTTC	CATSGGAVYNEQFF	few	TRBV15	TRBJ2-1	-
TGTGCCACCAGCAGCCTTAGAGGGGGGGTTTACAATGAGCAGTTCTTC	CATSSLRGGVYNEQFF	few	TRBV15	TRBJ2-1	-
TGTGCCAGCCTAAGCCCGGATCTGCCTGGGGCCAACGTCCTGACTTTC	CASLSPDLPGANVLTF	-	TRBV28	TRBJ2-6	-
TGTGCCAGCAGCCAAGCACAAGGGGAGACCCAGTACTTC	CASSQAQGETQYF	few	TRBV4-2	TRBJ2-5	-
TGTGCCAGCAGCTTAGTGGGACAAGCCTACAATGAGCAGTTCTTC	CASSLVGQAYNEQFF	few	TRBV7-2	TRBJ2-1	-
TGTGCCAGCAGCTTTCTAGGGACAGGGGGGGCGACCCAGTACTTC	CASSFLGTGGATQYF	many	TRBV5-6	TRBJ2-5	TRBD1
TGCAGCGTCGCCCGAGGGCCTGGGGCCTACGAGCAGTACTTC	CSVARGPGAYEQYF	few	TRBV29-1	TRBJ2-7	-
TGTGCCAGCAGCCACGGTCCATCTGGGGCCAACGTCCTGACTTTC	CASSHGPSGANVLTF	few	TRBV11-1	TRBJ2-6	-
TGCGCCAGCAGCTTGGGTATGACACCGGGCAATGAGCAGTTCTTC	CASSLGMTPGNEQFF	many	TRBV5-1	TRBJ2-1	-
TGTGCCAGCAGGACTAGCGGGGGCCTGGGGAGCACAGATACGCAGTATTTT	CASRTSGGLGSTDTQYF	few	TRBV7-9	TRBJ2-3	TRBD2
TGTGCCAGCAGTGGATCCGGGACGGGAAACACCGGGGAGCTGTTTTTT	CASSGSGTGNTGELFF	few	TRBV25-1	TRBJ2-2	-
TGTGCCAGCAGCCCCTTCGGTGGGTCAGAGCAGTACTTC	CASSPFGGSEQYF	few	TRBV7-8	TRBJ2-7	-
TGTGCCAGCAGTGAGACCGGGACTAGCGGGGGTTACGGGGAGCTGTTTTTT	CASSETGTSGGYGELFF	-	TRBV6-1	TRBJ2-2	TRBD2
TGTGCCAGCAGTCCAGCAGGGGGGGGAGGCACAGATACGCAGTATTTT	CASSPAGGGGTDTQYF	-	TRBV12-3/TRBV12-4	TRBJ2-3	-
TGTGCCAGCAGTTACTCGAATCTAGCGGGGGTCTACTATACGCAGTATTTT	CASSYSNLAGVYYTQYF	-	TRBV6-5	TRBJ2-3	TRBD2
TGTGCCACTCGGACAGACCTGAACTATGGCTACACCTTC	CATRTDLNYGYTF	few	TRBV28	TRBJ1-2	-
TGTGCCAGCAGTCAGAAGGTTTCTAGCGGGGGGGCCCTGGAGACCCAGTACTTC	CASSQKVSSGGALETQYF	many	TRBV11-2	TRBJ2-5	TRBD2
TGCGCCAGCAGCTTGGAACTGAACACTGAAGCTTTCTTT	CASSLELNTEAFF	many	TRBV5-1	TRBJ1-1	-
TGCGCCAGCAGCCAAGATCAGGGGAGGAATGAGCAGTTCTTC	CASSQDQGRNEQFF	few	TRBV4-3	TRBJ2-1	-
TGTGCCAGCAGCGTAGCGGGAACAACGGGCGGGGAGCTGTTTTTT	CASSVAGTTGGELFF	-	TRBV9	TRBJ2-2	-
TGTGCCAGCAGTTTTATCGCTGACGGCTCCTACGAGCAGTACTTC	CASSFIADGSYEQYF	-	TRBV12-3/TRBV12-4	TRBJ2-7	-
TGCAGCGTTGAATCTCGGAATTCGGTCACCTACGAGCAGTACTTC	CSVESRNSVTYEQYF	many	TRBV29-1	TRBJ2-7	-
TGCAGTGCTAGCCCCGGGACAGATAATTCACCCCTCCACTTT	CSASPGTDNSPLHF	-	TRBV20-1	TRBJ1-6	TRBD1
TGTGCCAGCTCACCCCCAGGCGCGGGAAGTAATGAAAAACTGTTTTTT	CASSPPGAGSNEKLFF	-	TRBV18	TRBJ1-4	-
TGTGCCAGCAGTTGGGACCTAAGGACCCAGTACTTC	CASSWDLRTQYF	few	TRBV6-5	TRBJ2-5	-
TGCAGTGCTAGTGTCTCCGAAAGGGTTGGAAACACCATATATTTT	CSASVSERVGNTIYF	few	TRBV20-1	TRBJ1-3	-
TGCGCCAGCAGCTGGATGGACAGCACAGATACGCAGTATTTT	CASSWMDSTDTQYF	many	TRBV5-1	TRBJ2-3	-
TGCGCCAGCAGCCCACAACAGGCGAACACTGAAGCTTTCTTT	CASSPQQANTEAFF	few	TRBV5-1	TRBJ1-1	-
TGTGCCAGCAGTCCCCAGGAAGGGGGTATCTCACCCCTCCACTTT	CASSPQEGGISPLHF	few	TRBV28	TRBJ1-6	-
TGTGCCAGCAGTGACGAAGGTCGGGAGACCCAGTACTTC	CASSDEGRETQYF	few	TRBV12-3/TRBV12-4	TRBJ2-5	-
TGTGCCAGCAGCTTATGGACAGGGAACACCGGGGAGCTGTTTTTT	CASSLWTGNTGELFF	many	TRBV11-2	TRBJ2-2	TRBD1
TGCGCCAGCAGCCAAGATGCGGCCACTCGTGGCACTGAAGCTTTCTTT	CASSQDAATRGTEAFF	-	TRBV4-1	TRBJ1-1	-
TGCAGTGCTCCTCCGGGGGGACGCACAGATACGCAGTATTTT	CSAPPGGRTDTQYF	many	TRBV20-1	TRBJ2-3	TRBD2
TGCGCCAGCAGCCAAGATCCCCGCACTGAAGCTTTCTTT	CASSQDPRTEAFF	few	TRBV4-3	TRBJ1-1	-
TGTGCCAGCAGTCCTACTCGGAGCCAACCTGAAGCTTTCTTT	CASSPTRSQPEAFF	few	TRBV6-2/TRBV6-3	TRBJ1-1	-
TGTGCCAGCAGCTGGGCCGTCGCAGATACGCAGTATTTT	CASSWAVADTQYF	few	TRBV5-5	TRBJ2-3	-
TGTGCCAGCAGCCAAGGATCCGGGGGCAAGGAGACCCAGTACTTC	CASSQGSGGKETQYF	few	TRBV4-2	TRBJ2-5	-
TGTGCCAGCAGCCCCGGGACTTCACTCACCGGGGAGCTGTTTTTT	CASSPGTSLTGELFF	many	TRBV7-2	TRBJ2-2	-
TGCAGTGCTAGAGATTTGGCACGAAATCAGCCCCAGCATTTT	CSARDLARNQPQHF	few	TRBV20-1	TRBJ1-5	-
TGCGCCAGCAGCCAAGTTGCGGGACTAGCTAAGAATGATGAGCAGTTCTTC	CASSQVAGLAKNDEQFF	few	TRBV4-3	TRBJ2-1	TRBD2
TGTGCCAGCAGCCCCGGACAGGGATACACTGAAGCTTTCTTT	CASSPGQGYTEAFF	-	TRBV16	TRBJ1-1	TRBD1
TGTGCCAGTAGGACCGGGGGGGTTCAGCCCCAGCATTTT	CASRTGGVQPQHF	few	TRBV19	TRBJ1-5	-
TGTGCCAGCAGCGTACTAATAGAAGCGAACACCGGGGAGCTGTTTTTT	CASSVLIEANTGELFF	few	TRBV9	TRBJ2-2	-
TGTGCCAGCAGCTTAAGAGGGAGGGCCGGGGAGACCCAGTACTTC	CASSLRGRAGETQYF	-	TRBV11-2	TRBJ2-5	TRBD2
TGCGCCAGCAGTTCTAGCGGGGGGTTCCTTTATTTT	CASSSSGGFLYF	few	TRBV10-1	TRBJ2-3	TRBD2
TGTGCCAGCAGCGGAAGGGACAGCAGCACTAATGAAAAACTGTTTTTT	CASSGRDSSTNEKLFF	many	TRBV9	TRBJ1-4	TRBD1
TGCGCCAGCAGCCTTCCGGGGGCCCAGAACACAGATACGCAGTATTTT	CASSLPGAQNTDTQYF	-	TRBV5-1	TRBJ2-3	-
TGTGCCAGCAGCCAAGATGGGCAGGCAGGCTCCTACGAGCAGTACTTC	CASSQDGQAGSYEQYF	-	TRBV3-1	TRBJ2-7	-
TGCGCCAGCAGCCAGACGGGGTCGGGATCCCTCCACTTT	CASSQTGSGSLHF	-	TRBV4-1	TRBJ1-6	-
TGTGCCAGCAGACTAGACAGGCCCCATGAGCAGTTCTTC	CASRLDRPHEQFF	-	TRBV7-9	TRBJ2-1	-
TGTGCCACCAGCAGAGATGGGACTAACGCGGGGGGAGAGCAGTACTTC	CATSRDGTNAGGEQYF	few	TRBV15	TRBJ2-7	TRBD2
TGTGCCTTGACCGGGGCCGGGCGTTCACCCCTCCACTTT	CALTGAGRSPLHF	few	TRBV30	TRBJ1-6	-